This is a list of T cell receptor beta chains from one sample in a study of cytomegalovirus exposure and HLA in healthy donors. Libraries were prepared by immunoSEQ multiplex PCR; TCRdb keeps only in-frame clonotypes and omits some of them. The data show fewer than 150,000 clones, with approximately 62% seen just once and about 1.5% held by the top ten. Sequencing was carried out using PBMCs. The receptor set was obtained from a human donor in good health. CDR3s include the opening cysteine and the closing phenylalanine or tryptophan. The D gene is left open where the match is weak. Clone size is shown for a subset of rows, as once, few, many or a class of expanded clone.

cdr3_aa,cdr3_nt,j_call,d_call,clone_size,v_call
CASSSRTAINEKLFF,TGTGCCAGTAGCTCCCGGACAGCGATTAATGAAAAACTGTTTTTT,TRBJ1-4,.,.,TRBV19
CASKRDSNEKLFF,TGCGCCAGCAAACGGGACAGTAATGAAAAACTGTTTTTT,TRBJ1-4,TRBD1,.,TRBV5-1
CASSFSQLAGGAGETQYF,TGTGCCAGCAGCTTTTCTCAGCTAGCGGGAGGCGCTGGGGAGACCCAGTACTTC,TRBJ2-5,TRBD2,.,TRBV5-4
CASSLGQAPVDTQYF,TGTGCCAGCAGCCTGGGACAGGCCCCGGTAGATACGCAGTATTTT,TRBJ2-3,TRBD1,.,TRBV5-6
CASSGRARDTEAFF,TGTGCCAGCAGTGGGAGGGCCCGGGACACTGAAGCTTTCTTT,TRBJ1-1,.,.,TRBV25-1
CASSVGTGGAWEATDTQYF,TGTGCCAGCAGCGTAGGGACAGGGGGCGCATGGGAGGCCACAGATACGCAGTATTTT,TRBJ2-3,TRBD1,.,TRBV9
CASSLPGGTYEQYF,TGCGCCAGCAGCTTGCCAGGGGGGACCTACGAGCAGTACTTC,TRBJ2-7,.,few,TRBV5-1
CASNTGRPTGNTIYF,TGTGCCAGCAACACAGGACGCCCCACTGGAAACACCATATATTTT,TRBJ1-3,.,.,TRBV28
CASSPTAMETQYF,TGTGCCAGCTCACCGACAGCGATGGAGACCCAGTACTTC,TRBJ2-5,.,.,TRBV18
CASSTQRDRVYF,TGTGCCAGCAGCACCCAACGGGACAGGGTTTACTTC,TRBJ2-7,TRBD1,few,TRBV6-6
CASSYSRFLAKNIQYF,TGTGCCAGCAGTTACTCGCGTTTTCTAGCCAAAAACATTCAGTACTTC,TRBJ2-4,.,.,TRBV6-5
CASSGHGGAGDNEQFF,TGTGCCAGCAGCGGGCATGGGGGGGCCGGGGACAATGAGCAGTTCTTC,TRBJ2-1,.,.,TRBV9
CASSSATSPRGTDTQYF,TGTGCCAGCAGCTCCGCCACGAGTCCAAGGGGGACAGATACGCAGTATTTT,TRBJ2-3,.,.,TRBV13
CASSFRGDTQYF,TGTGCCAGCAGCTTTAGAGGGGATACGCAGTATTTT,TRBJ2-3,.,few,TRBV13
CASSLDSRYEQYF,TGTGCCAGCAGCTTAGACAGCCGATACGAGCAGTACTTC,TRBJ2-7,.,.,TRBV7-9
CSVAREDTGELFF,TGCAGCGTTGCCAGGGAGGACACCGGGGAGCTGTTTTTT,TRBJ2-2,.,once,TRBV29-1
CAISDSRTEAFF,TGTGCCATCAGTGACTCGAGGACTGAAGCTTTCTTT,TRBJ1-1,.,.,TRBV10-3
CSVEERSGANVLTF,TGCAGCGTTGAAGAGCGCTCTGGGGCCAACGTCCTGACTTTC,TRBJ2-6,.,.,TRBV29-1
CASGLVSGLADPREQFF,TGTGCTAGTGGTTTGGTAAGCGGACTAGCGGACCCCCGCGAGCAGTTCTTC,TRBJ2-1,TRBD2,.,TRBV12-5
CASSVERESSYNEQFF,TGTGCCAGCAGCGTGGAGCGGGAGAGCTCCTACAATGAGCAGTTCTTC,TRBJ2-1,TRBD2,.,TRBV9
CASRATGASPNQPQHF,TGTGCCAGTAGGGCTACAGGGGCCAGCCCGAATCAGCCCCAGCATTTT,TRBJ1-5,TRBD1,few,TRBV19
CASSIPGLGRSSYNEQFF,TGTGCCAGTAGTATCCCGGGACTAGGCCGGAGCTCCTACAATGAGCAGTTCTTC,TRBJ2-1,TRBD2,.,TRBV19
CASSYSSPAYNEQFF,TGTGCCAGCAGTTACTCAAGCCCTGCCTACAATGAGCAGTTCTTC,TRBJ2-1,.,.,TRBV6-5
CASSLSNYNEQFF,TGTGCCAGCAGTCTATCCAACTACAATGAGCAGTTCTTC,TRBJ2-1,.,few,TRBV6-6
CASSLGISGSQPQHF,TGCGCCAGCAGCTTGGGGATTTCGGGGTCCCAGCCCCAGCATTTT,TRBJ1-5,.,.,TRBV5-1
CASSPLAVTGELFF,TGTGCCAGCTCACCTTTGGCGGTCACCGGGGAGCTGTTTTTT,TRBJ2-2,.,.,TRBV18
CASILQGANTGELFF,TGTGCCAGCATTCTCCAGGGGGCGAACACCGGGGAGCTGTTTTTT,TRBJ2-2,TRBD1,.,TRBV6-1
CASSPRRGEGETQYF,TGTGCCAGCAGCCCACGCAGGGGTGAGGGCGAGACCCAGTACTTC,TRBJ2-5,.,.,TRBV5-6